This T cell receptor (beta chain) is from a study of blood T cells in healthy people across ages (dated by TCRdb to the mid-2010s). Looking at the study overall: Template switching captured roughly one uniquely barcoded TCR beta cDNA molecule per two T cells in model experiments. To track age-related changes in TCR beta repertoire diversity, the study relied on deep sequencing normalized with unique cDNA molecular identifiers. Donors were grouped into four age groups: young (average 16 years), middle-aged (over 35), aged (around 60) and long-lived (roughly 80). To avoid experimental bias, donors of different ages were randomly spread across the sequencing lanes. Two additional independent replicas of 1 million unique cDNA reads from the same blood draw were analyzed for two donors (one aged 18 to 30 and one aged 80 or older).

Paper-wide results and their limitations: As age increased, observed TCR beta diversity per million T cells dropped in a roughly linear way, and a significant reduction was already evident by age 40. Conclusive comparison of naive and antigen-experienced compartments was prevented by the profiling of bulk unsorted PBMCs. Because the CMV infection status of the donors was unknown, age-related changes in expanded clonotypes may potentially have been confounded. Compared with the aged group, more naive CD4+ T cells, fewer expanded clones and increased TCR diversity were shown by the long-lived group, suggesting age selection. A strong correlation was found between observed TCR beta diversity and the percentage of naive T cells measured by flow cytometry. Estimates of total diversity from one million sequenced T cells were regarded as lower bounds and underestimates.

The 35 to 40 donors, aged about 6 to 95 years, were systemically healthy Caucasian individuals from Russia. Each donor gave about 9.8 milliliters of peripheral blood, drawn into EDTA-treated Vacutainer tubes. Ficoll-Paque density-gradient centrifugation was used to isolate PBMCs, with at least 6 million obtained per sample. Trizol reagent was used to extract total RNA from PBMCs, with at least 5 micrograms per sample. The percentages of naive CD45RAhigh/CD27high T cells were determined by flow cytometry on a PBMC aliquot from every donor. The library was made by 5' RACE. The sequencer listed for this sample is Illumina HiSeq 2500. A second about 6 to 11 cycle PCR used a sample-barcoded 5' primer and a J-beta primer mix. A unique molecular identifier was introduced onto each TCR beta cDNA molecule by a template-switch 5' adaptor carrying 12 random nucleotides. Each sample yielded at least 3 million CDR3-containing paired-end reads. The Mint cDNA synthesis kit, primed by a TRBC-specific oligonucleotide, was used to synthesize first-strand cDNA from all RNA. After uracil-DNA glycosylase treatment, a first 18-cycle PCR used universal primers M1SS and BC2_uni_R on all cDNA. In the original analysis: Each sample was normalized by randomly selecting 1 million high-quality reads, each carrying a distinct molecular identifier. Instead of being binned into consensus sequences, reads that shared molecular identifiers were thrown out. MiTCR, run with a Q25 quality threshold and the strictest error-elimination algorithm, handled CDR3 identification, clonotype clustering and error correction. A nonparametric unseen species model with Euler transformation was used to estimate a lower bound on total TCR beta diversity. TCRdb took the public reads, trimmed them with fastp at Q25, ran MiXCR for clone calling and kept in-frame beta chains. Every CDR3 protein is listed once, alongside the most common genes and DNA of its rows. The V and J calls were determined by TCRdb, not by the authors. The sample table contains some 1.6 million distinct CDR3 sequences; only one count was recorded for around 36% of them. The ten most abundant clones make up about 11% of the sample.

A word on this clonotype: It has no known antigen specificity. Base qualities are missing; no much larger clone stands one base away.

This sequence originates from a woman aged 25-40 years in good health. The sequenced sample was blood.

The base sequence is TGTGCCAGCAGCTCCTTCAACCTGTACGAGCAGTACTTC. Its translation is CASSSFNLYEQYF. The chain uses TRBV7-8 and TRBJ2-7, with the D gene too uncertain to name. At the junction V is shortened by 4 bases and J by 4 bases, with 11 bases in between. The cysteine opens and the phenylalanine closes a CDR3 of 13 amino acids. The entry retains the CDR3 DNA only, 39 bases that are in frame from base 1. Via the germline V gene, CDR1 is SGHVS and CDR2 FQNEAQ.